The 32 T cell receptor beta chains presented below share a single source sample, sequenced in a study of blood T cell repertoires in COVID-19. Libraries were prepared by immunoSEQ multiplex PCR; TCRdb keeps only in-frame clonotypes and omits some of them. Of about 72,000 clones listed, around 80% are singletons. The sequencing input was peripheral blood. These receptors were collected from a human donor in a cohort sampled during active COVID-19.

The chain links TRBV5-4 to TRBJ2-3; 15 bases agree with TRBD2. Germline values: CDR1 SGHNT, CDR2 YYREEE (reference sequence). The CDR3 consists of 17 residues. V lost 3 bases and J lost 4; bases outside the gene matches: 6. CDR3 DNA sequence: TGTGCCAGCAGCTCACGGACTAGCGGGGGGGCCCCAGATACGCAGTATTTT. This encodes CASSSRTSGGAPDTQYF.

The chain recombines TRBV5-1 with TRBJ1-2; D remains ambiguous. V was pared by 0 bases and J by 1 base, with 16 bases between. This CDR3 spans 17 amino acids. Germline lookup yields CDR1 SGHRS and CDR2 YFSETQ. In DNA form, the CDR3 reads TGCGCCAGCAGCTTGGCCGATGGCGGAAGAATTAACTATGGCTACACCTTC. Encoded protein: CASSLADGGRINYGYTF.

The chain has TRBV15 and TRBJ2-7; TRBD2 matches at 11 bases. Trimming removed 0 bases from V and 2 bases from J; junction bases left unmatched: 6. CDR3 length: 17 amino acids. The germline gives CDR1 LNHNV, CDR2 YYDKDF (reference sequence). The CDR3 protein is CATSRDLTSGAPYEQYF. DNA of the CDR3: TGTGCCACCAGCAGAGACTTGACTAGCGGGGCCCCCTACGAGCAGTACTTC. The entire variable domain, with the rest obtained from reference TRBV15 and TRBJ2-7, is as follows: DAMVIQNPRYQVTQFGKPVTLSCSQTLNHNVMYWYQQKSSQAPKLLFHYYDKDFNNEADTPDNFQSRRPNTSFCFLDIRSPGLGDTAMYLCATSRDLTSGAPYEQYFGPGTRLTVT.

CDR3 nucleotides: TGTGCCAGCTCACCGGACAATCGGGAGCAGTACTTC. The encoded protein is CASSPDNREQYF. This chain connects TRBV18 to TRBJ2-7; a weak D match, TRBD1 (5 bases). Germline V gives CDR1 KGHSH, CDR2 LQKENI. The CDR3 runs to 12 residues. V was pared by 3 bases and J by 7 bases, with 10 bases between. The variable domain in full, with the rest retrieved from reference TRBV18 and TRBJ2-7, is NAGVMQNPRHLVRRRGQEARLRCSPMKGHSHVYWYRQLPEEGLKFMVYLQKENIIDESGMPKERFSAEFPKEGPSILRIQQVVRGDSAAYFCASSPDNREQYFGPGTRLTVT.

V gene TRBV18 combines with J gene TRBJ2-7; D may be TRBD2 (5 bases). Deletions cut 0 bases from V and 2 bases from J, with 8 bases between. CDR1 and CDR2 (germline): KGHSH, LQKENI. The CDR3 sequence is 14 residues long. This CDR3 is CASSPPADAYEQYF. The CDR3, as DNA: TGTGCCAGCTCACCACCAGCGGACGCCTACGAGCAGTACTTC.

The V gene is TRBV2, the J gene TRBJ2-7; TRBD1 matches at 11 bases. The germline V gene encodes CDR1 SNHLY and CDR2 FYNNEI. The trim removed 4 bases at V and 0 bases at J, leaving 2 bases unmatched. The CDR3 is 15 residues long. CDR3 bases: TGTGCCAGCAGTGGGGGGACAGGGGGCTCCTACGAGCAGTACTTC. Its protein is CASSGGTGGSYEQYF.

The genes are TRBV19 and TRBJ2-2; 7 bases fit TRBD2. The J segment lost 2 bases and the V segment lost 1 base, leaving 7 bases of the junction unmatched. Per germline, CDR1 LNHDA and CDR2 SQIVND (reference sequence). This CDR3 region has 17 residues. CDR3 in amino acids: CASSIGIGGGNTGELFF. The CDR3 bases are TGTGCCAGTAGTATAGGAATCGGCGGGGGTAACACCGGGGAGCTGTTTTTT.

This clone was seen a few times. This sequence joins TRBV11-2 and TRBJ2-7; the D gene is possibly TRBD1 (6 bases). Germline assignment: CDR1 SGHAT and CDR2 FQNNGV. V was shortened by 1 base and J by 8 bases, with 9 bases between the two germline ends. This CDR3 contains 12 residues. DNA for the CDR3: TGTGCCAGCAGCTTAGGGGGACAACAGCAGTACTTC. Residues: CASSLGGQQQYF. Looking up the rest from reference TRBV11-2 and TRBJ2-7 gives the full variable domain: EAGVAQSPRYKIIEKRQSVAFWCNPISGHATLYWYQQILGQGPKLLIQFQNNGVVDDSQLPKDRFSAERLKGVDSTLKIQPAKLEDSAVYLCASSLGGQQQYFGPGTRLTVT.

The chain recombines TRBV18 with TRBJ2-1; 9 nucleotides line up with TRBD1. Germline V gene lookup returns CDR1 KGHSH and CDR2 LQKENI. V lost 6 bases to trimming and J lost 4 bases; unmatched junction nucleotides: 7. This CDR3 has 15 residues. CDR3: CASSPGTGLYNEQFF. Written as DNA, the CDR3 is TGTGCCAGCTCGCCCGGGACAGGGCTATACAATGAGCAGTTCTTC. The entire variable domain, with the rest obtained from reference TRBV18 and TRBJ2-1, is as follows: NAGVMQNPRHLVRRRGQEARLRCSPMKGHSHVYWYRQLPEEGLKFMVYLQKENIIDESGMPKERFSAEFPKEGPSILRIQQVVRGDSAAYFCASSPGTGLYNEQFFGPGTRLTVL.

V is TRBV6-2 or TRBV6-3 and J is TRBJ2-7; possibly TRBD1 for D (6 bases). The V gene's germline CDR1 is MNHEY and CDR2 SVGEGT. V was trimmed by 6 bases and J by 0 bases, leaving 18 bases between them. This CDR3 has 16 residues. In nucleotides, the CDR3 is TGTGCCAGCAGCCTCGGGACACTCACCAACTCCTACGAGCAGTACTTC. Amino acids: CASSLGTLTNSYEQYF.

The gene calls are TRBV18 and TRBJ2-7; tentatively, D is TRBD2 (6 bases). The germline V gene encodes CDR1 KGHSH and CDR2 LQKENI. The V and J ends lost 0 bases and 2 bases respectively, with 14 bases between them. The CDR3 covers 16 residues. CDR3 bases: TGTGCCAGCTCACCACCGGGCGGGCGGGGTGCCTACGAGCAGTACTTC. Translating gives CASSPPGGRGAYEQYF.

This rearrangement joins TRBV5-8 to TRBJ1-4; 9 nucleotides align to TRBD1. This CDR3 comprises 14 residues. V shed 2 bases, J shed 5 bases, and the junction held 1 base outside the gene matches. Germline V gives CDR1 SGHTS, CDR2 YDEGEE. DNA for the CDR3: TGTGCCAGCAGCTTCGGGACAGGGAATGAAAAACTGTTTTTT. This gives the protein CASSFGTGNEKLFF.

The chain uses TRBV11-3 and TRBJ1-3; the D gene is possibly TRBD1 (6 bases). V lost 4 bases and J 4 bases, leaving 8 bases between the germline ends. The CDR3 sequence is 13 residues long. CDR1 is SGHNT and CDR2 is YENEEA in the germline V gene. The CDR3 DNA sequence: TGTGCCAGCAGCTCAGGGGAAGGAAACACCATATATTTT. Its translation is CASSSGEGNTIYF.

CDR3 in DNA: TGTGCCATCAGTGAGCTGGTAGGGGCATCCGGGGAGCTGTTTTTT. Its translation: CAISELVGASGELFF. The chain uses TRBV10-3 and TRBJ2-2; D may be TRBD1 (5 bases). The V end was cut by 2 bases, the J end by 6 bases, with 13 bases between. CDR1 and CDR2 (germline): ENHRY, SYGVKD. The CDR3 runs 15 residues.

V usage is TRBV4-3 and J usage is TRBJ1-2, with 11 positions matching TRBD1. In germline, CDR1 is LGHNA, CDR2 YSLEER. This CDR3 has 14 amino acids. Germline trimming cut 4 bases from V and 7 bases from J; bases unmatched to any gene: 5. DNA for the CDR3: TGCGCCAGCAGCCGGACAGGGGGCGGAAGTGGCTACACCTTC. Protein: CASSRTGGGSGYTF.

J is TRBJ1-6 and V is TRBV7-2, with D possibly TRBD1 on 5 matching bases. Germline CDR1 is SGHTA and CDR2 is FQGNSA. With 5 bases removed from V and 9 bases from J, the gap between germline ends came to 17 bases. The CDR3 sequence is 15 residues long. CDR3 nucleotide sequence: TGTGCCAGCAGCGTTTTTGGGGCGGGGGTTTCACCCCTCCACTTT. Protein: CASSVFGAGVSPLHF. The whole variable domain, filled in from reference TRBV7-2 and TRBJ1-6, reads GAGVSQSPSNKVTEKGKDVELRCDPISGHTALYWYRQSLGQGLEFLIYFQGNSAPDKSGLPSDRFSAERTGGSVSTLTIQRTQQEDSAVYLCASSVFGAGVSPLHFGNGTRLTVT.

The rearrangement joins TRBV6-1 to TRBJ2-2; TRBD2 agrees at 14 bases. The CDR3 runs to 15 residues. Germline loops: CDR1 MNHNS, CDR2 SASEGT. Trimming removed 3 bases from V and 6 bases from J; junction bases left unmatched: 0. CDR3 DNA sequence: TGTGCCAGCAGTGAGACTAGCGGGGGGGCCGGGGAGCTGTTTTTT. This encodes CASSETSGGAGELFF.

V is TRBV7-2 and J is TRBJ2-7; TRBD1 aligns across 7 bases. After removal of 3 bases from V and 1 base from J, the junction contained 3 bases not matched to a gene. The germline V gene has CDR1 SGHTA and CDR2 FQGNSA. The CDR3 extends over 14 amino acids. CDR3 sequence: CASSFIQGSYEQYF. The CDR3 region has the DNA TGTGCCAGCAGCTTTATACAGGGGTCCTACGAGCAGTACTTC.

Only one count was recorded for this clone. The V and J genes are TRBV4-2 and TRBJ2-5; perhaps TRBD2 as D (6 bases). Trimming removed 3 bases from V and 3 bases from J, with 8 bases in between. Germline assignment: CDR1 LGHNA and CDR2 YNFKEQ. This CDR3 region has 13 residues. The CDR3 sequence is CASSQGEEETQYF. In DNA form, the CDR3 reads TGTGCCAGCAGCCAGGGGGAGGAAGAGACCCAGTACTTC.

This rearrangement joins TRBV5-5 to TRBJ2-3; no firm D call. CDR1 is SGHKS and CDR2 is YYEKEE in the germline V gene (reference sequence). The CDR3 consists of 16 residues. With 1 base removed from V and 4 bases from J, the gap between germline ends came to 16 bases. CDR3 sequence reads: CASSLFTSSEADTQYF. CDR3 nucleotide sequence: TGTGCCAGCAGCTTGTTCACTTCTAGTGAGGCAGATACGCAGTATTTT.

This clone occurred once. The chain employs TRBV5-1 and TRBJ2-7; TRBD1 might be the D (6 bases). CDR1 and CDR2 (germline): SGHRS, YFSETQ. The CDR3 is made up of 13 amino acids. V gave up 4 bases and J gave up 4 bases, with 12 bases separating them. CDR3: CASSGPQGYEQYF. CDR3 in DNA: TGCGCCAGCAGCGGCCCACAGGGATACGAGCAGTACTTC.

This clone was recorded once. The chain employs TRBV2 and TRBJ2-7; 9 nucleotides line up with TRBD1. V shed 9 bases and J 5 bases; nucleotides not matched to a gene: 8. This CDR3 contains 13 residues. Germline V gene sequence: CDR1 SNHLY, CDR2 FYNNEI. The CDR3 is CARTGTGFDEQYF. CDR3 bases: TGTGCCAGAACCGGGACAGGGTTCGACGAGCAGTACTTC. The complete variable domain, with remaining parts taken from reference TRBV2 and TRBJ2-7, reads EPEVTQTPSHQVTQMGQEVILRCVPISNHLYFYWYRQILGQKVEFLVSFYNNEISEKSEIFDDQFSVERPDGSNFTLKIRSTKLEDSAMYFCARTGTGFDEQYFGPGTRLTVT.

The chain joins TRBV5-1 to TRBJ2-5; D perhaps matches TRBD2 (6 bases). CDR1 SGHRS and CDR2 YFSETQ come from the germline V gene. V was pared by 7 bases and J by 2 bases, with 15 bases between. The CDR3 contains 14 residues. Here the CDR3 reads CASSVGTFQETQYF. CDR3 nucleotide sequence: TGCGCCAGCTCCGTGGGGACTTTTCAAGAGACCCAGTACTTC.

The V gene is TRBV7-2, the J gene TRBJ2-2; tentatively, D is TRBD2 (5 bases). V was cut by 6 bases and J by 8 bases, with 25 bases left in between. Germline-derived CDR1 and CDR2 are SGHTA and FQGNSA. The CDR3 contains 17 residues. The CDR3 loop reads CASRLRFGDLRGGELFF. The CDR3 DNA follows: TGTGCCAGCAGACTTAGGTTTGGTGACCTCCGAGGGGGGGAGCTGTTTTTT.

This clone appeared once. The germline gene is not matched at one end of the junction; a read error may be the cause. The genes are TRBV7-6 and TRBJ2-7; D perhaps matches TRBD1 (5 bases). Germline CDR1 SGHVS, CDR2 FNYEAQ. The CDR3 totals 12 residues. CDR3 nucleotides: TGTGCCAGCAGCTTACCGTTCGGACACCCCAACTTC. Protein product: CASSLPFGHPNF.

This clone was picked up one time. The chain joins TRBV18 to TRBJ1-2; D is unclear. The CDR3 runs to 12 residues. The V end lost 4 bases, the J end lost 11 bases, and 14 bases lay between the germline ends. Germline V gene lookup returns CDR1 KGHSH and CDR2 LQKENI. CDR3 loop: CASSRESTRYTF. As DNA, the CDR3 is TGTGCCAGCTCACGGGAGTCAACTAGGTACACCTTC. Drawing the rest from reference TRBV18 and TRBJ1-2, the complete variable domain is NAGVMQNPRHLVRRRGQEARLRCSPMKGHSHVYWYRQLPEEGLKFMVYLQKENIIDESGMPKERFSAEFPKEGPSILRIQQVVRGDSAAYFCASSRESTRYTFGSGTRLTVV.

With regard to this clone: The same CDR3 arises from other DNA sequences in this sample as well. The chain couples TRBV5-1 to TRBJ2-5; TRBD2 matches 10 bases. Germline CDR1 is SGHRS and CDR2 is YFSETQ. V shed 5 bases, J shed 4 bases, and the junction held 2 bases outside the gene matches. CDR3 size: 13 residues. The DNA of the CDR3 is TGCGCCAGCAGACTAGCGGGACGAGAGACCCAGTACTTC. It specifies CASRLAGRETQYF.

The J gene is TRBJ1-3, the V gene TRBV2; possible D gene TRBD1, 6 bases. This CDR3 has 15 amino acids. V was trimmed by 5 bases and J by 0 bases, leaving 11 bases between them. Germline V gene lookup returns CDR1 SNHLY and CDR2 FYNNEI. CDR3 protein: CASSSTGNSGNTIYF. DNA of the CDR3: TGTGCCAGCAGTTCCACAGGGAACTCTGGAAACACCATATATTTT.

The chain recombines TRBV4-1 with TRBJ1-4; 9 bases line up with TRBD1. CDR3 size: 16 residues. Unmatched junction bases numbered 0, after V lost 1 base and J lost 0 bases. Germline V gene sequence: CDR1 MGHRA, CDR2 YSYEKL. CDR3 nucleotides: TGCGCCAGCAGCCAAGGACAGGGGGCAACTAATGAAAAACTGTTTTTT. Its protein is CASSQGQGATNEKLFF.

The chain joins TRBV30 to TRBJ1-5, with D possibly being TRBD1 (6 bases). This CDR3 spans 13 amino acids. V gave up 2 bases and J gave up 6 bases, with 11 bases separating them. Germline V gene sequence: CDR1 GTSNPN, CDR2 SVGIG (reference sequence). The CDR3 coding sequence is TGTGCCTGGAGTCGGGGGGCAGGTCAGCCCCAGCATTTT. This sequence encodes CAWSRGAGQPQHF.

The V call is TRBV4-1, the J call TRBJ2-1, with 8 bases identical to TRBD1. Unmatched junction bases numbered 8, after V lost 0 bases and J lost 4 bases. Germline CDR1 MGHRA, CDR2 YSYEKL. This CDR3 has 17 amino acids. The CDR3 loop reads CASSQDPGTGPYNEQFF. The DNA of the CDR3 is TGCGCCAGCAGCCAAGATCCTGGGACAGGACCTTACAATGAGCAGTTCTTC.

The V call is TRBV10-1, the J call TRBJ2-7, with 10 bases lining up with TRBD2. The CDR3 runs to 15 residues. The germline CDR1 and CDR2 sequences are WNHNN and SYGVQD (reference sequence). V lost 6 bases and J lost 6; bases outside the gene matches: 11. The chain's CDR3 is CASSLGLAASSEQYF. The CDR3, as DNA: TGCGCCAGCAGCCTCGGACTAGCGGCTTCTTCCGAGCAGTACTTC.